The sequence of this T cell receptor (beta chain) was determined in a study of T cell responses to AZD1222 COVID-19 vaccine. The CDR3 has 14 residues. Germline CDR1 and CDR2: KGHSH and LQKENI. V shed 3 bases and J 6 bases; nucleotides not matched to a gene: 4. The assay was immunoSEQ multiplex PCR, and TCRdb's table has in-frame clones only and misses some. The data show 120,000 or so clones, roughly 92% seen once. The chain employs TRBV18 and TRBJ1-5; 8 bases line up with TRBD1. Source: peripheral blood, taken 28 days after the second AZD1222 dose. This TCR came from an adult who received the AZD1222 COVID-19 vaccine. CDR3 sequence: CASSPDRVSQPQHF. The CDR3 bases are TGTGCCAGCTCACCGGACAGGGTCTCTCAGCCCCAGCATTTT.